This record covers a single T cell receptor beta chain. As yet, its antigen is unknown. The sample originates from a study of T cell responses to AZD1222 COVID-19 vaccine. Second doses were pooled across both intervals (about 4 or about 12 weeks). Germline loops: CDR1 SGHRS, CDR2 YFSETQ. Deletions cut 7 bases from V and 4 bases from J, with 9 bases between. CDR3 length equals 13 residues. Study-wide points: White British ancestry dominated among donors, who included more females, and clonal diversity was possibly underestimated. When two AZD1222 doses had been given, Spike-specific TCR breadth and depth rose. The CD4 TCRs associated with vaccination extended across spike and predominated at 160-218 and 743-854.

The assay was immunoSEQ multiplex PCR, and TCRdb's table has in-frame clones only and misses some. This sample has about 99,000 clones, with 90% to 95% found just once. This receptor was taken from an adult who received the AZD1222 COVID-19 vaccine. The sequencing used peripheral blood, collected 28 days after the second AZD1222 dose. V usage is TRBV5-1 and J usage is TRBJ2-6; D is unresolved. Written as DNA, the CDR3 is TGCGCCAGCGCTCCCGGGGGGGCCAACGTCCTGACTTTC. Protein sequence: CASAPGGANVLTF.